The 26 T cell receptor beta chains below come from one sample, sequenced in a study of CD8 T cells in ankylosing spondylitis (dated by TCRdb to 2017 to 2019). What the study reported, not specific to this receptor: A TCR beta motif made up of eight highly homologous amino acid variants appeared to be characteristic of blood from ankylosing spondylitis patients.

Library preparation used 5' RACE. Sequencing instrument: Illumina HiSeq 2500. TCRdb reran the public reads through fastp at Q25 and MiXCR, keeping productive beta chains. Each entry is one CDR3 protein sequence, shown with its most common DNA and genes. This sample gives 200,000 to 250,000 distinct CDR3 sequences in total; approximately 20% of them show up just once. Approximately 42% of the sample rests with the top ten. Antigen specificity for these receptors is unknown. Sequencing was carried out using blood, either unsorted or a sorted T cell fraction (not recorded which). Receptors originate from a male donor with ankylosing spondylitis.

This clonotype was observed a handful of times. This chain connects TRBV6-5 to TRBJ2-5; the D gene is possibly TRBD1 (7 bases). Looked up from germline, CDR1 is MNHEY and CDR2 is SVGAGI. The germline V and J ends were trimmed by 2 bases and 0 bases, with 16 bases remaining between them. The CDR3 covers 17 residues. The CDR3 region has the DNA TGTGCCAGCAGTTACAGTTTGGCAGGGGGGAACCAAGAGACCCAGTACTTC. Translating gives CASSYSLAGGNQETQYF.

With regard to this clonotype: A much larger clone sits a single nucleotide away, making a read error possible. The chain has TRBV7-3 and TRBJ2-7; 8 nucleotides agree with TRBD2. The V and J ends lost 4 bases and 2 bases, in that order; junction bases with no gene match: 1. Germline V gene lookup returns CDR1 SGHTA and CDR2 FQGTGA. The CDR3 has 13 residues. This CDR3 is CASSWGLAYEQYF. The CDR3 DNA is TGTGCCAGCAGCTGGGGACTAGCCTACGAGCAGTACTTC.

There are a few counts of this clonotype. The gene calls are TRBV2 and TRBJ2-1; D is undetermined. Trimming stripped 6 bases from V and 5 bases from J, with 8 bases between. This CDR3 comprises 12 residues. Germline V gene sequence: CDR1 SNHLY, CDR2 FYNNEI. CDR3 nucleotides: TGTGCCAGCAGGGGGATAGACAATGAGCAGTTCTTC. Its translation: CASRGIDNEQFF.

This clonotype is a singleton in its sample. The rearrangement links TRBV7-2 to TRBJ2-5, with TRBD1 matching over 7 bases. Per the germline V gene, CDR1 is SGHTA and CDR2 is FQGNSA. This CDR3 has 15 residues. V was pared by 2 bases and J by 5 bases, with 8 bases of the junction left unmatched. The CDR3 loop is CASSLLRGPGETQYF. CDR3 sequence (DNA): TGTGCCAGCAGCTTACTTAGGGGGCCGGGGGAGACCCAGTACTTC.

The chain carries TRBV12-3 or TRBV12-4 and TRBJ2-1, with TRBD2 matching 11 bases. There are 14 residues in the CDR3. V was clipped by 4 bases and J by 10 bases; unmatched bases: 6. The DNA of the CDR3 is TGTGCCAGCAGTTCTAGCGGGGGGCCTCGGGAGCAGTTCTTC. Its protein is CASSSSGGPREQFF.

This clonotype was observed a handful of times. V is TRBV20-1 and J is TRBJ2-7; TRBD1 aligns across 7 bases. V was pared by 5 bases and J by 4 bases, with 11 bases of the junction left unmatched. This CDR3 is 14 amino acids long. Per germline, CDR1 DFQATT and CDR2 SNEGSKA (reference sequence). CDR3: CSARPPRDSYEQYF. The CDR3 DNA sequence: TGCAGTGCTCGCCCCCCCCGGGACAGTTACGAGCAGTACTTC.

The rearrangement uses TRBV13 and TRBJ2-7, with TRBD2 matching 8 bases. CDR3 length: 14 amino acids. Germline CDR1 PRHDT, CDR2 FYEKMQ (reference sequence). Unmatched junction bases numbered 6, after V lost 3 bases and J lost 5 bases. CDR3 sequence: CASSFQAGVNEQYF. Here the CDR3 DNA reads TGTGCCAGCAGCTTCCAAGCGGGGGTGAACGAGCAGTACTTC.

The rearrangement links TRBV6-1 to TRBJ2-1, with D uncertain. Trimming shortened V by 5 bases and J by 0 bases, and 8 bases separated the two germline ends. Looked up from germline, CDR1 is MNHNS and CDR2 is SASEGT. The CDR3 is made up of 14 amino acids. CDR3 sequence reads: CASSKPGSYNEQFF. The CDR3 DNA reads TGTGCCAGCAGTAAGCCCGGCTCCTACAATGAGCAGTTCTTC.

This clonotype was observed a few times. The J gene is TRBJ2-1, the V gene TRBV12-3 or TRBV12-4, with D unresolved. V was pared by 5 bases and J by 10 bases, with 9 bases between. The CDR3 runs to 11 residues. As DNA, the CDR3 is TGTGCCAGCAGTCCCCGTGGGGAGCAGTTCTTC. Protein: CASSPRGEQFF.

V and J are TRBV5-1 and TRBJ2-7, with 8 bases fitting TRBD1. With 2 bases clipped from V and 7 bases from J, the junction kept 14 bases outside the gene matches. Germline assignment: CDR1 SGHRS and CDR2 YFSETQ. The CDR3 totals 16 residues. CDR3 DNA: TGCGCCAGCAGCTTCGGACAGGGAGCGGCTGTGGGGGAGCAGTACTTC. This codes for CASSFGQGAAVGEQYF.

Only a few counts were recorded for this clonotype. The chain carries TRBV7-9 and TRBJ2-3, with D uncertain. The CDR3 runs to 13 residues. Germline loops: CDR1 SEHNR, CDR2 FQNEAQ (reference sequence). Trimming shortened V by 5 bases and J by 6 bases, and 12 bases separated the two germline ends. DNA for the CDR3: TGTGCCAGCAGCCAGGCCCAATGGGATACGCAGTATTTT. Protein sequence: CASSQAQWDTQYF.

The chain uses TRBV10-2 and TRBJ2-1; 7 bases map to TRBD2. The germline gives CDR1 WSHSY, CDR2 SAAADI. V lost 4 bases and J lost 3; bases outside the gene matches: 6. The CDR3 has 15 amino acids. The CDR3 loop is CASSVLRGGYNEQFF. DNA for the CDR3: TGCGCCAGCAGTGTTCTCCGCGGGGGCTACAATGAGCAGTTCTTC.

This clonotype turned up a few times. The DNA of the CDR3 is TGTGCCAGCAGCACCCTAGCGCCATACAATGAGCAGTTCTTC. Encoded protein: CASSTLAPYNEQFF. The chain carries TRBV5-4 and TRBJ2-1; perhaps TRBD2 as D (6 bases). The CDR3 covers 14 residues. Germline loops: CDR1 SGHNT, CDR2 YYREEE (reference sequence). V was pared by 4 bases and J by 4 bases, with 12 bases between. The full variable domain, completed using reference TRBV5-4 and TRBJ2-1, is ETGVTQSPTHLIKTRGQQVTLRCSSQSGHNTVSWYQQALGQGPQFIFQYYREEENGRGNFPPRFSGLQFPNYSSELNVNALELDDSALYLCASSTLAPYNEQFFGPGTRLTVL.

The chain employs TRBV12-3 or TRBV12-4 and TRBJ1-1; 8 bases are shared with TRBD1. With 6 bases clipped from V and 3 bases from J, the junction kept 3 bases outside the gene matches. CDR3 length equals 13 residues. CDR3 coding DNA: TGTGCCAGCAGGCCAGGGGGCTACACTGAAGCTTTCTTT. The encoded protein is CASRPGGYTEAFF.

V and J are TRBV19 and TRBJ2-1, with 10 bases lining up with TRBD2. Germline CDR1 is LNHDA and CDR2 is SQIVND (reference sequence). V gave up 6 bases and J gave up 3 bases; unmatched junction bases: 5. The length of the CDR3 is 15 residues. The CDR3 nucleotides read TGTGCCAGTAGGTACCTAGCGGGGGACTACAATGAGCAGTTCTTC. This encodes CASRYLAGDYNEQFF.

V is TRBV24-1 and J is TRBJ2-2; 8 nucleotides line up with TRBD1. The germline V gene has CDR1 KGHDR and CDR2 SFDVKD. This CDR3 region has 20 residues. Trimming at V came to 3 bases and at J to 3 bases, leaving 17 bases not matched to a gene. CDR3 in amino acids: CATSDPGQGGIAGDTGELFF. The CDR3 bases are TGTGCCACCAGTGATCCTGGACAGGGCGGTATAGCAGGTGACACCGGGGAGCTGTTTTTT.

The chain joins TRBV7-8 to TRBJ2-3; D possibly corresponds to TRBD2 (5 bases). This CDR3 contains 16 residues. Germline CDR1 reads SGHVS; CDR2 reads FQNEAQ. V was trimmed by 1 base and J by 5 bases, leaving 16 bases between them. The CDR3 loop is CASSLVEASGVDTQYF. The CDR3 DNA reads as TGTGCCAGCAGCTTAGTGGAGGCAAGTGGTGTAGATACGCAGTATTTT. The variable domain in full, completed from reference TRBV7-8 and TRBJ2-3, reads GAGVSQSPRYKVAKRGQDVALRCDPISGHVSLFWYQQALGQGPEFLTYFQNEAQLDKSGLPSDRFFAERPEGSVSTLKIQRTQQEDSAVYLCASSLVEASGVDTQYFGPGTRLTVL.

The chain uses TRBV6-2 or TRBV6-3 and TRBJ2-1, with D maybe TRBD2 (6 bases). V gave up 5 bases and J gave up 0 bases, with 14 bases separating them. The CDR3 is made up of 16 amino acids. Germline V gene data show CDR1 as MNHEY and CDR2 as SVGEGT. The chain's CDR3 is CASSATSPSSYNEQFF. The CDR3, as DNA: TGTGCCAGCAGTGCAACTAGCCCGAGCTCCTACAATGAGCAGTTCTTC.

V is TRBV5-6 and J is TRBJ2-1, with unresolved D. The CDR3 sequence is 14 residues long. V shed 3 bases and J shed 8 bases, with 15 bases lying between them. CDR1 and CDR2 (germline): SGHDT, YYEEEE. The CDR3 DNA reads TGTGCCAGCAGCTCCGGGCTCTCGGTCGATGAGCAGTTCTTC. It specifies CASSSGLSVDEQFF.

The chain recombines TRBV19 with TRBJ2-2; D possibly corresponds to TRBD2 (7 bases). Germline loops: CDR1 LNHDA, CDR2 SQIVND (reference sequence). The CDR3 spans 16 residues. Trimming took 2 bases from V and 2 from J, leaving 12 bases between them. CDR3 DNA sequence: TGTGCCAGTAGTATATGGGGGGGGCCAAACACCGGGGAGCTGTTTTTT. It encodes CASSIWGGPNTGELFF.

This clonotype has more than one count but fewer than ten. DNA for the CDR3: TGCAGTGCTAGGGGACAGGGGGTCTCCTACGAGCAGTACTTC. Its translation is CSARGQGVSYEQYF. This chain links TRBV20-1 with TRBJ2-7, with TRBD1 matching 11 bases. The CDR3 spans 14 residues. Germline CDR1 reads DFQATT; CDR2 reads SNEGSKA (reference sequence). Trimming removed 3 bases from V and 0 bases from J; junction bases left unmatched: 1.

The chain joins TRBV4-1 to TRBJ2-7; TRBD2 matches 7 bases. Trimming removed 0 bases from V and 4 bases from J; junction bases left unmatched: 6. The CDR3 loop spans 15 amino acids. Germline loops: CDR1 MGHRA, CDR2 YSYEKL. The CDR3 protein is CASSQDLGTTYEQYF. The CDR3 region has the DNA TGCGCCAGCAGCCAAGATTTGGGGACTACTTACGAGCAGTACTTC.

This clonotype was detected only a few times. This chain joins TRBV29-1 and TRBJ2-1; D is perhaps TRBD1 or TRBD2 (5 bases each). The V end was cut by 5 bases, the J end by 4 bases, with 15 bases between. In germline, CDR1 is SQVTM, CDR2 ANQGSEA. The CDR3 has 14 amino acids. In DNA, the CDR3 is TGCAGCGTTAAGGAGCGATGGGGGTACAATGAGCAGTTCTTC. The encoded protein is CSVKERWGYNEQFF.

This rearrangement joins TRBV2 to TRBJ2-3; TRBD2 matches at 8 bases. In germline, CDR1 is SNHLY, CDR2 FYNNEI. The CDR3 contains 19 residues. With V trimmed by 6 bases and J by 2 bases, 19 bases remained unmatched. The DNA for the CDR3 is TGTGCCAGCAGAGGACCACTGGGGGAGCGGGAGTTAACCACAGATACGCAGTATTTT. Encoded protein: CASRGPLGERELTTDTQYF.

The V call is TRBV12-3 or TRBV12-4, the J call TRBJ2-3, with 14 nucleotides matching TRBD2. The CDR3 is 17 amino acids. J gave up 6 bases and V 7 bases, and 12 bases lay outside the gene matches. The CDR3 spells CASIPGLAGVWVDTQYF. The CDR3 DNA reads TGTGCCAGCATTCCGGGACTAGCGGGAGTTTGGGTGGATACGCAGTATTTT.

This clonotype has a count of ten or more. The chain links TRBV29-1 to TRBJ1-1; TRBD1 is a possible D gene (5 bases). Per germline, CDR1 SQVTM and CDR2 ANQGSEA. This CDR3 comprises 12 residues. Trimming left V 3 bases short and J 7 bases short, with 12 bases between. CDR3 coding DNA: TGCAGCGTTGACCTGGGAGGGGATGAAGCTTTCTTT. Translating it yields CSVDLGGDEAFF.